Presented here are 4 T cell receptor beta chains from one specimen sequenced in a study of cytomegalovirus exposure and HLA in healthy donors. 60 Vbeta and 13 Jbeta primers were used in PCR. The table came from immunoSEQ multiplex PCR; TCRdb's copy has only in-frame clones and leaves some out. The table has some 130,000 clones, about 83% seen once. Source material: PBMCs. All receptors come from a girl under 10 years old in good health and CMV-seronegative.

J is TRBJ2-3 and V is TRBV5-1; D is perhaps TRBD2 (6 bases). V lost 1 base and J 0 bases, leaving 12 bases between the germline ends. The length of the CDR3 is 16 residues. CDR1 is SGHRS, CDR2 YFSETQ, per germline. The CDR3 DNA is TGCGCCAGCAGCTTGAGTAGCGGATCTAGCACAGATACGCAGTATTTT. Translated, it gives CASSLSSGSSTDTQYF.

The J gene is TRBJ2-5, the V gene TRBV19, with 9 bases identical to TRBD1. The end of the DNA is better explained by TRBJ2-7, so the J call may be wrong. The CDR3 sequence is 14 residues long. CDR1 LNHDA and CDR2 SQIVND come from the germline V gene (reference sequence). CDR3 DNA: TGTGCCAGTAGTATAGCGACAGGGGGCTACGAGCAGTACTTC. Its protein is CASSIATGGYEQYF.

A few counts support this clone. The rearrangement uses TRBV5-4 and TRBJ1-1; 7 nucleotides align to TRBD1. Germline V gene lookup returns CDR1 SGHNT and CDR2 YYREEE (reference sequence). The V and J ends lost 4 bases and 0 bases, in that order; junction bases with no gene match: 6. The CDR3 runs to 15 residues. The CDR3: CASSPGQFMNTEAFF. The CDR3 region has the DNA TGTGCCAGCAGCCCGGGACAGTTCATGAACACTGAAGCTTTCTTT.

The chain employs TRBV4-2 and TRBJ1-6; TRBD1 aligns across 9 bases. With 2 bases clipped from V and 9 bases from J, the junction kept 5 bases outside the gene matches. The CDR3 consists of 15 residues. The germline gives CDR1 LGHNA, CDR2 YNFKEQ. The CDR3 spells CASSQRLQGASPLHF. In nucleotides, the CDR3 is TGTGCCAGCAGCCAAAGATTACAGGGGGCTTCACCCCTCCACTTT.